These T cell receptor beta chains were read from a single sample in a study of T-cell reconstitution after alpha-beta-depleted transplantation in children. MiXCR was run by TCRdb on the PCR reads, yielding one entry per CDR3 protein. The data contain 490,000 or so distinct CDR3 sequences, 12% of them seen just once; the ten biggest clones take up around 5.8%. Sequences were derived from PBMCs from the stem cell graft donor, sampled from the stem cell graft. The receptor source for this set is a human donor who donated a stem cell graft to a child with combined immunodeficiency. Each CDR3 is given with its conserved first and last residue. The D gene is left open where the match is weak. Size tells how often a clone was seen (once, few, many) or the class of an expanded clone, and some rows leave it out.

>many|TRBD1|TRBJ2-1|TRBV4-1|14
TGCGCCAGCAGCCGCTGGACAGGGGGAGATGAGCAGTTCTTC
CASSRWTGGDEQFF
>many|.|TRBJ2-3|TRBV4-2|15
TGTGCCAGCAGCCAAGTGATAACTAGCACAGATACGCAGTATTTT
CASSQVITSTDTQYF
>few|.|TRBJ2-1|TRBV11-1|15
TGTGCCAGCAGCTTAGCGAGCCAACCCTACAATGAGCAGTTCTTC
CASSLASQPYNEQFF
>.|TRBD2|TRBJ2-1|TRBV5-1|15
TGCGCCAGCAGCTTGATGGCGGGAGGAAACAATGAGCAGTTCTTC
CASSLMAGGNNEQFF
>once|.|TRBJ1-1|TRBV21-1|15
TGTGCCAGCAGCGCTTACGACAGGGTAAACACTGAAGCTTTCTTT
CASSAYDRVNTEAFF
>few|.|TRBJ2-1|TRBV30|16
TGTGCCTTCGAGGATCCAACTAGCAAGGTCTACAATGAGCAGTTCTTC
CAFEDPTSKVYNEQFF
>.|.|TRBJ1-3|TRBV10-3|12
TGTGCCATCAAGGACTCTGGAAACACCATATATTTT
CAIKDSGNTIYF
>many|.|TRBJ2-1|TRBV12-3/TRBV12-4|10
TGTGCCAGCAGTTTGTATGAGCAGTTCTTC
CASSLYEQFF
>.|TRBD2|TRBJ2-3|TRBV9|16
TGTGCCAGCAGCGCCCTCTCGGGAGGGGGATCCGATACGCAGTATTTT
CASSALSGGGSDTQYF
>few|.|TRBJ2-5|TRBV27|13
TGTGCCAGCAGTTTATGGGTTGGAGAGACCCAGTACTTC
CASSLWVGETQYF
>few|TRBD1|TRBJ1-1|TRBV6-5|17
TGTGCCAGCAGTTACTCGGTAGTGGGACAGACGAACACTGAAGCTTTCTTT
CASSYSVVGQTNTEAFF
>many|TRBD1|TRBJ2-1|TRBV20-1|15
TGCAGTGCTACCCCCCGGACAGGGACCCACAATGAGCAGTTCTTC
CSATPRTGTHNEQFF
>few|.|TRBJ2-7|TRBV6-5|14
TGTGCCAGCAGTTACGGACAATCGGACTACGGGCAGTACTTC
CASSYGQSDYGQYF
>.|TRBD2|TRBJ2-7|TRBV10-3|14
TGTGCCTCCCAGTCTAGCGGGAGCTCCTACGAGCAGTACTTC
CASQSSGSSYEQYF
>.|.|TRBJ2-2|TRBV12-3/TRBV12-4|16
TGTGCCAGCGGTCCCAGTTTTCAGGGTGACACCGGGGAGCTGTTTTTT
CASGPSFQGDTGELFF
>.|.|TRBJ1-1|TRBV5-1|13
TGCGCCAGCAAGAGGCAGGGCAACACTGAAGCTTTCTTT
CASKRQGNTEAFF
>many|.|TRBJ2-3|TRBV7-2|16
TGTGCCAGCAGCTTATCCCGGGGGGCTTTCACAGATACGCAGTATTTT
CASSLSRGAFTDTQYF
>few|.|TRBJ1-2|TRBV6-2/TRBV6-3|15
TGTGCCAGCAGTTACGAATGGAGCAGTCCCTATGGCTACACCTTC
CASSYEWSSPYGYTF
>few|TRBD2|TRBJ2-3|TRBV5-5|14
TGTGCCAGCACCGCGGGGGAGGTCATAGGTACGCAGTATTTT
CASTAGEVIGTQYF
>.|.|TRBJ2-1|TRBV20-1|12
TGCAGTGCTAGATACATCTACAATGAGCAGTTCTTC
CSARYIYNEQFF
>.|.|TRBJ2-5|TRBV21-1|15
TGTGCCAGCAGCAAAGGGGCGGGGAGCCAAGAGACCCAGTACTTC
CASSKGAGSQETQYF
>few|.|TRBJ1-2|TRBV4-3|16
TGCGCCAGCAGCCAACAACCCGGGGGCTCCAACTATGGCTACACCTTC
CASSQQPGGSNYGYTF
>.|TRBD1|TRBJ1-6|TRBV9|17
TGTGCCAGCAGCGTAGATGGGGGACAGGGGGTTAATTCACCCCTCCACTTT
CASSVDGGQGVNSPLHF
>.|TRBD2|TRBJ2-1|TRBV6-2/TRBV6-3|14
TGTGCCAGCAGCTCCCTAGCGGGAGAGGATGAGCAGTTCTTC
CASSSLAGEDEQFF
>few|TRBD1|TRBJ1-5|TRBV7-2|16
TGTGCCAGCAGCGCCCAGACAGGGGCGAGCAATCAGCCCCAGCATTTT
CASSAQTGASNQPQHF
>few|.|TRBJ2-1|TRBV4-1|15
TGCGCCAGCAGCCAACAGGATAGGACTCTCAATGAGCAGTTCTTC
CASSQQDRTLNEQFF
>.|TRBD2|TRBJ2-3|TRBV29-1|17
TGCAGCGTTGATTTAGCGGGAGGGCCCTCTAGCACAGATACGCAGTATTTT
CSVDLAGGPSSTDTQYF
>.|.|TRBJ2-2|TRBV18|15
TGTGCCAGCTCACGGGCACAGGCGAACACCGGGGAGCTGTTTTTT
CASSRAQANTGELFF
>many|.|TRBJ2-1|TRBV28|15
TGTGCCAGCTTAAACTTGGACTCAGGGTTCAATGAGCAGTTCTTC
CASLNLDSGFNEQFF
>many|.|TRBJ1-1|TRBV12-3/TRBV12-4|12
TGTGCCAGCAGTTTTCTAGGGGCTGAAGCTTTCTTT
CASSFLGAEAFF
>many|TRBD1|TRBJ2-2|TRBV7-3|14
TGTGCCAGCAGCTCAGGACAGGCCACCGGGGAGCTGTTTTTT
CASSSGQATGELFF
>many|TRBD1|TRBJ1-2|TRBV12-3/TRBV12-4|14
TGTGCCAGCAGTGGGGACAGAAGATTCTATGGCTACACCTTC
CASSGDRRFYGYTF
>.|.|TRBJ2-1|TRBV7-3|15
TGTGCCAGCAGCCGCGAGGGTGGCTCCTACAATGAGCAGTTCTTC
CASSREGGSYNEQFF
>.|.|TRBJ1-4|TRBV2|14
TGTGCCAGCCGTTTAGACAGACATAATGAAAAACTGTTTTTT
CASRLDRHNEKLFF
>.|TRBD1|TRBJ2-5|TRBV20-1|13
TGCAGTGCCCCGGACAGGCCCCAAGAGACCCAGTACTTC
CSAPDRPQETQYF